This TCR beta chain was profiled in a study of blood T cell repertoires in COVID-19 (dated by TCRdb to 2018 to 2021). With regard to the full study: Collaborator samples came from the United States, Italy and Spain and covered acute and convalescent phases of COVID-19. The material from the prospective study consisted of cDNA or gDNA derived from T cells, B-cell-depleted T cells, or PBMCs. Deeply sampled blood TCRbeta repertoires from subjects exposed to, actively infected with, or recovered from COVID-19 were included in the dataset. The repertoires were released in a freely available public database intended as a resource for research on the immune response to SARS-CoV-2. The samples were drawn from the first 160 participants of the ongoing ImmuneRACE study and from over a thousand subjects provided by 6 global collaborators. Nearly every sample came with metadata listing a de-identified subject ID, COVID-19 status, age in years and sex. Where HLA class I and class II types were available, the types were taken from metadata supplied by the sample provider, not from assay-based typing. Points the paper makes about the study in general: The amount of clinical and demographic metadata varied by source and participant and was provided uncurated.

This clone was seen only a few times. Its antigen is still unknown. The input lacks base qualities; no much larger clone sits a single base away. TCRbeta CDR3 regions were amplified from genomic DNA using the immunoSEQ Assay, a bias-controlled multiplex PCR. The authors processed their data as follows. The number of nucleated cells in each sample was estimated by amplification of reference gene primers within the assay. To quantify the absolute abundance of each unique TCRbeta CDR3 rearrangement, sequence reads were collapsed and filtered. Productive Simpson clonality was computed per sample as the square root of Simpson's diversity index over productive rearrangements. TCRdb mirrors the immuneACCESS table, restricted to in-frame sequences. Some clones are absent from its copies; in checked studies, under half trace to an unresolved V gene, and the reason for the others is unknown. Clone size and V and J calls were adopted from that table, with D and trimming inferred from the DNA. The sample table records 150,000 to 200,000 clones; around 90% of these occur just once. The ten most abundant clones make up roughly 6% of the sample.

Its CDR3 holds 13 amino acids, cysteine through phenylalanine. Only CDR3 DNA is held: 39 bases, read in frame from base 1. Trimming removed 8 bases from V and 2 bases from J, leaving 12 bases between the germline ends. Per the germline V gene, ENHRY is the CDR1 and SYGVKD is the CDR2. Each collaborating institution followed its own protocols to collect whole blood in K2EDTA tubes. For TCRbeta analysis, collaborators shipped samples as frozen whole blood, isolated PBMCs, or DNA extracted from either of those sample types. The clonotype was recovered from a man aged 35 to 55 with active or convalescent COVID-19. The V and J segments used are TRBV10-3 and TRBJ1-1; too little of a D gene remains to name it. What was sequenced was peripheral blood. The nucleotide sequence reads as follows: TGTGCCATCCGGTACGAGGTTAACACTGAAGCTTTCTTT. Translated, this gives CAIRYEVNTEAFF.